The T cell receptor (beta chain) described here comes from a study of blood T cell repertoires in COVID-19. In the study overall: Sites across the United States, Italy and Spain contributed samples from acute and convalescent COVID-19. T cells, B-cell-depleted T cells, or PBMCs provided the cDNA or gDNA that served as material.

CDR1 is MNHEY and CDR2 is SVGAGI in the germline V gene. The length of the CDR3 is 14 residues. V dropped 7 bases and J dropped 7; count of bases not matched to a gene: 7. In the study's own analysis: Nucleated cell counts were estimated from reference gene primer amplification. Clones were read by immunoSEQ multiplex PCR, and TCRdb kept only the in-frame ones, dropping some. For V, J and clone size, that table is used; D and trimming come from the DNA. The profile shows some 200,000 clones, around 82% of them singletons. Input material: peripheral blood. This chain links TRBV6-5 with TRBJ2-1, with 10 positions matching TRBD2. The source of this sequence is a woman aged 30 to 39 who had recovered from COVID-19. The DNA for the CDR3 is TGTGCCAGCACGCAGCGGGAGGGCCGGAATGAGCAGTTCTTC. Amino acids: CASTQREGRNEQFF.